The rows below give T cell receptor beta chains drawn from one sample of a study of molecular identifiers for immune sequencing clone quantification. Using its own MiXCR run on the PCR reads, TCRdb lists one record per CDR3 protein. The sample consists of approximately 550,000 distinct CDR3 sequences, 25% of them appearing once. Sequencing was carried out using naive CD8+ T cells from blood, with Jurkat cell RNA spiked in. These receptors originate from a human donor in good health. Some libraries in this study had Jurkat cell RNA spiked in. The CDR3 runs from the conserved cysteine through the conserved F or W. Fields, in order: clone size, J gene, V gene, D gene, CDR3 DNA, CDR3 protein. The D gene is left open where the match is weak. Some rows have no size entry. The others give once, few or many, or a class for an expanded clone.

size: many; J: TRBJ2-3; V: TRBV5-1; D: -; DNA: TGCGCCAGCAGCCCCCAGGGGCAGGGCACAGATACGCAGTATTTT; CDR3: CASSPQGQGTDTQYF
size: -; J: TRBJ2-3; V: TRBV6-2/TRBV6-3; D: -; DNA: TGTGCCAGCTCGGAAGTGTCTCTTAGCACAGATACGCAGTATTTT; CDR3: CASSEVSLSTDTQYF
size: few; J: TRBJ2-7; V: TRBV2; D: -; DNA: TGTGCCAGCAGTGAACGGCAGGACAGCTCCTACGAGCAGTACTTC; CDR3: CASSERQDSSYEQYF
size: many; J: TRBJ2-1; V: TRBV4-3; D: -; DNA: TGCGCCAGCAGCCAAGACAGGGAAGCCTACAATGAGCAGTTCTTC; CDR3: CASSQDREAYNEQFF
size: few; J: TRBJ2-2; V: TRBV7-9; D: TRBD2; DNA: TGTGCCAGCAGCGACAGACTAGCGGTAAACACCGGGGAGCTGTTTTTT; CDR3: CASSDRLAVNTGELFF
size: few; J: TRBJ1-2; V: TRBV30; D: TRBD1; DNA: TGTGCCTGGAGTGTTTACAGGGGGGACGCCTATGGCTACACCTTC; CDR3: CAWSVYRGDAYGYTF
size: many; J: TRBJ2-5; V: TRBV29-1; D: -; DNA: TGCAGCGTTGAAGGGGAGAATGGTATGGAGACCCAGTACTTC; CDR3: CSVEGENGMETQYF
size: -; J: TRBJ2-6; V: TRBV6-5; D: TRBD1; DNA: TGTGCCAGCAGTTACTCTTTTCCGGGACAGGGGCTGGTTGGGGCCAACGTCCTGACTTTC; CDR3: CASSYSFPGQGLVGANVLTF
size: many; J: TRBJ2-5; V: TRBV6-5; D: TRBD2; DNA: TGTGCCAGCAGTTACCTTGGGACTAGAGAAGAGACCCAGTACTTC; CDR3: CASSYLGTREETQYF
size: many; J: TRBJ2-3; V: TRBV4-3; D: -; DNA: TGCGCCAGCAGCCAAGATCGGCTCTCGGGGGCCTTCACAGATACGCAGTATTTT; CDR3: CASSQDRLSGAFTDTQYF
size: few; J: TRBJ2-2; V: TRBV27; D: TRBD1; DNA: TGTGCCGGCAGAGGACAGGGGAACACCGGGGAGCTGTTTTTT; CDR3: CAGRGQGNTGELFF
size: few; J: TRBJ2-7; V: TRBV14; D: -; DNA: TGTGCCAGCAGCACCCACGATTACGAGCAGTACTTC; CDR3: CASSTHDYEQYF
size: -; J: TRBJ1-2; V: TRBV6-2/TRBV6-3; D: TRBD1; DNA: TGTGCCAGCAGTCACTGGACAGGAGCTAACTATGGCTACACCTTC; CDR3: CASSHWTGANYGYTF
size: few; J: TRBJ2-7; V: TRBV4-1; D: -; DNA: TGCGCCAGCAGCCAAGATCATTTCTACGAGCAGTACTTC; CDR3: CASSQDHFYEQYF
size: -; J: TRBJ2-1; V: TRBV18; D: TRBD1; DNA: TGTGCCAGCTCACCCGGACAGGGGGTCCAGAATGAGCAGTTCTTC; CDR3: CASSPGQGVQNEQFF
size: many; J: TRBJ2-7; V: TRBV4-3; D: TRBD1; DNA: TGCGCCAGCAGCCAAGATAGGCAGGGGGCCTACGAGCAGTACTTC; CDR3: CASSQDRQGAYEQYF
size: many; J: TRBJ2-7; V: TRBV20-1; D: -; DNA: TGCAGTGCTCTGACCCACGAGCAGTACTTC; CDR3: CSALTHEQYF
size: -; J: TRBJ1-5; V: TRBV4-1; D: -; DNA: TGCGCCCGCAGCCATCAGGGAAATAGCAATCAGCCCCAGCATTTT; CDR3: CARSHQGNSNQPQHF
size: few; J: TRBJ2-7; V: TRBV12-3/TRBV12-4; D: TRBD2; DNA: TGTGCCAGCAGTTGGGAGGGCCGGTCCTACGAGCAGTACTTC; CDR3: CASSWEGRSYEQYF
size: -; J: TRBJ1-1; V: TRBV15; D: -; DNA: TGTGCCACCAGCAGAGATCGGCAGAACACTGAAGCTTTCTTT; CDR3: CATSRDRQNTEAFF
size: -; J: TRBJ1-4; V: TRBV20-1; D: -; DNA: TGCAGTGCTAGAGATAGGCGGAGGAGTCCCAGAGATAAACTGTTTTTT; CDR3: CSARDRRRSPRDKLFF
size: few; J: TRBJ2-5; V: TRBV7-6; D: -; DNA: TGTGCCAGCAGCCAAGGGGTAGGGCCGGGGACCCAGTACTTC; CDR3: CASSQGVGPGTQYF
size: many; J: TRBJ1-1; V: TRBV4-3; D: -; DNA: TGCGCCAGCAGCCAAGAAGAGGGGTCTTGGACTGAAGCTTTCTTT; CDR3: CASSQEEGSWTEAFF
size: -; J: TRBJ1-5; V: TRBV6-1; D: TRBD1; DNA: TGTGCCAGCAGCGATGGACAGGCTTTTCAGCCCCAGCATTTT; CDR3: CASSDGQAFQPQHF
size: many; J: TRBJ2-7; V: TRBV9; D: -; DNA: TGTGCCAGCAGCGTAGGGCAGGGCCACGAGCAGTACTTC; CDR3: CASSVGQGHEQYF
size: few; J: TRBJ2-7; V: TRBV27; D: TRBD2; DNA: TGTGCCAGCAGTTTCGGAATAGCGGGGACCTACGAGCAGTACTTC; CDR3: CASSFGIAGTYEQYF
size: once; J: TRBJ1-4; V: TRBV7-6; D: TRBD1; DNA: TGTGCCAGCAACCCTTTTCCCGGGACAGGAGGTACTAATGAAAAACTGTTTTTT; CDR3: CASNPFPGTGGTNEKLFF
size: -; J: TRBJ1-5; V: TRBV2; D: TRBD1; DNA: TGTGCCGGCAGTCCCCCGACAGGGGGCAATCAGCCCCAGCATTTT; CDR3: CAGSPPTGGNQPQHF
size: -; J: TRBJ2-7; V: TRBV5-6; D: TRBD1; DNA: TGTGCCAGCAGCTCGATAACGGGACAGGGCTACGAGCAGTACTTC; CDR3: CASSSITGQGYEQYF